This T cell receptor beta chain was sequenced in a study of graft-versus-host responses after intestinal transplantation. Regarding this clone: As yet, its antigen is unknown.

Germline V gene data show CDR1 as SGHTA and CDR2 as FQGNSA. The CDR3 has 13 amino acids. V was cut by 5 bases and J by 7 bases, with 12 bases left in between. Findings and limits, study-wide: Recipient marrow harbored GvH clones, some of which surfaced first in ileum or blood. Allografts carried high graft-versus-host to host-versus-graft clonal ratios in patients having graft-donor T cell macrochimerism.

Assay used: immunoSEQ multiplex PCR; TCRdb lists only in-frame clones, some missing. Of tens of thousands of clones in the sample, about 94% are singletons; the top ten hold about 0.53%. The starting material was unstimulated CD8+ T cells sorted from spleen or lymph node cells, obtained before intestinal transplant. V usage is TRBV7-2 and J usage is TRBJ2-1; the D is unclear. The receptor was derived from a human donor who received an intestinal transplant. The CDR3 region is CASSPLPVNEQFF. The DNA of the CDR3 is TGTGCCAGCAGCCCACTCCCCGTGAATGAGCAGTTCTTC.